This T cell receptor beta chain was identified in a study of T cell responses to AZD1222 COVID-19 vaccine. Study-level results: Donors were mostly white British, more females; clonal diversity possibly underestimated. Once two AZD1222 doses were given, Spike-specific TCR breadth and depth went up. Across spike, vaccine-associated CD4 TCRs were found, dominant at 160-218 and 743-854.

Of note for this clone: Antigen specificity is unknown.

Germline lookup yields CDR1 SGHAT and CDR2 FQNNGV. Trimming took off 5 bases at V and 1 base at J, with 14 bases between the two ends. The CDR3 has 16 amino acids. The method was immunoSEQ multiplex PCR; TCRdb's version includes in-frame clones alone and lacks a portion of them. The sample includes 44,000 or so clones, 75% to 85% of them seen just once. The clonotype comes from an adult in good health. The sample was peripheral blood, taken on day 0 of AZD1222 vaccination. This sequence joins TRBV11-2 and TRBJ2-2, with D possibly being TRBD1 or TRBD2 (5 bases each). DNA of the CDR3: TGTGCCAGCAGCAGATCCGGGACGGGGAACACCGGGGAGCTGTTTTTT. Translation: CASSRSGTGNTGELFF.